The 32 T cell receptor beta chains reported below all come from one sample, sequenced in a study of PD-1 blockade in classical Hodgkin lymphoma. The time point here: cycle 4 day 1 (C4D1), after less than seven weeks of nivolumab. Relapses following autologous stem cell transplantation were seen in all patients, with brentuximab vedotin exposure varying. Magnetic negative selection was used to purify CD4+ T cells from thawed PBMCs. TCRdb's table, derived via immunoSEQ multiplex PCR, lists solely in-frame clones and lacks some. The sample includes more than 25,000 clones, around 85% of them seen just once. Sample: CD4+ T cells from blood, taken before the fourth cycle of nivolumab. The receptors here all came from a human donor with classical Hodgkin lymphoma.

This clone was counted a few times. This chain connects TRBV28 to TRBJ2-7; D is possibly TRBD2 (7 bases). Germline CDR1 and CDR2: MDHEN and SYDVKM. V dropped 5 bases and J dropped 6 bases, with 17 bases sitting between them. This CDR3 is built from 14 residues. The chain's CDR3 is CASSLQGGGREQYF. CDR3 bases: TGTGCCAGCAGTCTCCAAGGGGGGGGCCGCGAGCAGTACTTC.

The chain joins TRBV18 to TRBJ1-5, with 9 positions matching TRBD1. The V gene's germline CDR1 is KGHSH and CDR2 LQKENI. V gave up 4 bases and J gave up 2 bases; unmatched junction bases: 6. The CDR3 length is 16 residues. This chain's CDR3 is CASSLQGAEGNQPQHF. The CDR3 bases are TGTGCCAGCTCACTACAGGGGGCAGAGGGCAATCAGCCCCAGCATTTT.

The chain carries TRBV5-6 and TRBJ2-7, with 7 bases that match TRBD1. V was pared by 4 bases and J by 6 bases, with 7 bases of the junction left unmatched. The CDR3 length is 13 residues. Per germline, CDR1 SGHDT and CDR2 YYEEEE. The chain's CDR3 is CASSLASGGEQYF. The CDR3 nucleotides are TGTGCCAGCAGCCTCGCATCAGGGGGCGAGCAGTACTTC.

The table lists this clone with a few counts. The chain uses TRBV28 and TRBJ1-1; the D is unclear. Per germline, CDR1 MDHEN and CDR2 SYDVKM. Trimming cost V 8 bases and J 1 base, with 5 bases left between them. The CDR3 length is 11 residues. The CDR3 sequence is CASQQNTEAFF. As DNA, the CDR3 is TGTGCCAGCCAGCAGAACACTGAAGCTTTCTTT.

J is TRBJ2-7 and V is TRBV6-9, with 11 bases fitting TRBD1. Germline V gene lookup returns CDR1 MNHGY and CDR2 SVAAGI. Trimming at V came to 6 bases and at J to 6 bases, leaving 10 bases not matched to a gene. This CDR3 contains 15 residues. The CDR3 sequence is CASRGGTGGSIEQYF. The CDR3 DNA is TGTGCCAGCAGGGGAGGGACAGGGGGAAGTATCGAGCAGTACTTC.

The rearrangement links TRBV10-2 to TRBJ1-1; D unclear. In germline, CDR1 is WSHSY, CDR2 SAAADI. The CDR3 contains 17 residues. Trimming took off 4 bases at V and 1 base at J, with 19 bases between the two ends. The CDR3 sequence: CASSGSGVVASNTEAFF. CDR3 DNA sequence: TGCGCCAGCAGTGGGAGTGGAGTTGTGGCCTCGAACACTGAAGCTTTCTTT.

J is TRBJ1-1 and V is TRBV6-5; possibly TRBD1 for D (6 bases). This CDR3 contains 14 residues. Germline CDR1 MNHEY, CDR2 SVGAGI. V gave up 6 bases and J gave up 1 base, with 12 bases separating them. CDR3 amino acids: CASSPGQQNTEAFF. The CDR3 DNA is TGTGCCAGCAGCCCGGGACAACAGAACACTGAAGCTTTCTTT.

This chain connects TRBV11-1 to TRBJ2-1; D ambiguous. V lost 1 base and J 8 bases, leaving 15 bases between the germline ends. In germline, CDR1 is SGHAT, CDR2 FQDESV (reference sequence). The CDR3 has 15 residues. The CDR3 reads CASSLGGLRRDEQFF. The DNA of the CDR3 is TGTGCCAGCAGCTTAGGTGGCTTACGCCGGGATGAGCAGTTCTTC. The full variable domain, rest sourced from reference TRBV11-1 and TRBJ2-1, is EAEVAQSPRYKITEKSQAVAFWCDPISGHATLYWYRQILGQGPELLVQFQDESVVDDSQLPKDRFSAERLKGVDSTLKIQPAELGDSAMYLCASSLGGLRRDEQFFGPGTRLTVL.

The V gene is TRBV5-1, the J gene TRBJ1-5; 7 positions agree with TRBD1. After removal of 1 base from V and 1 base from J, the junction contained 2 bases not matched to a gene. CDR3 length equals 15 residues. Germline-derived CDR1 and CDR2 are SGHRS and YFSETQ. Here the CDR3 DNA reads TGCGCCAGCAGCTTGACAGGGGCCAGCAATCAGCCCCAGCATTTT. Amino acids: CASSLTGASNQPQHF. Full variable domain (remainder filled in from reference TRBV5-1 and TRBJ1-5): KAGVTQTPRYLIKTRGQQVTLSCSPISGHRSVSWYQQTPGQGLQFLFEYFSETQRNKGNFPGRFSGRQFSNSRSEMNVSTLELGDSALYLCASSLTGASNQPQHFGDGTRLSIL.

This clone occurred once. The CDR3 is CASSPPGLHEQYF. The CDR3 coding sequence is TGTGCCAGTAGTCCCCCGGGACTCCACGAGCAGTACTTC. The gene calls are TRBV19 and TRBJ2-7; possibly TRBD2 for D (6 bases). Germline assignment: CDR1 LNHDA and CDR2 SQIVND (reference sequence). This CDR3 region has 13 residues. The V and J ends lost 5 bases and 5 bases respectively, with 13 bases between them.

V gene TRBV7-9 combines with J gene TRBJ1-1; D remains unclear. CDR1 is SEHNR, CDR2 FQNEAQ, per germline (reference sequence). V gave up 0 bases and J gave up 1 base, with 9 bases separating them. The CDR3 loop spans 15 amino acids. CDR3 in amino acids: CASSLAQDRNTEAFF. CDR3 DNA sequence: TGTGCCAGCAGCTTAGCGCAAGACCGGAACACTGAAGCTTTCTTT.

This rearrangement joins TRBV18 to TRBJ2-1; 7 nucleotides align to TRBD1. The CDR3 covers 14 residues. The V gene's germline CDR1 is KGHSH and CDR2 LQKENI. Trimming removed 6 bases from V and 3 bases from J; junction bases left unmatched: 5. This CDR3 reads CASSPNRGYNEQFF. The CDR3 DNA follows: TGTGCCAGCTCCCCGAACAGGGGCTACAATGAGCAGTTCTTC.

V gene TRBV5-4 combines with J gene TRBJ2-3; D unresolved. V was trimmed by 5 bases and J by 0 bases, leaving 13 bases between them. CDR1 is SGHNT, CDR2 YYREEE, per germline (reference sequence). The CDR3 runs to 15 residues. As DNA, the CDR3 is TGTGCCAGCAGTACCGACGCGGAGAGCACAGATACGCAGTATTTT. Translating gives CASSTDAESTDTQYF.

The CDR3 bases are TGTGCCAGCAGCCCCGAACAAGAGACCCAGTACTTC. Its translation: CASSPEQETQYF. The chain combines TRBV11-3 with TRBJ2-5; no firm D call. Trimming cost V 5 bases and J 2 bases, with 6 bases left between them. The CDR3 runs to 12 residues. Germline V gene lookup returns CDR1 SGHNT and CDR2 YENEEA. Drawing the rest from reference TRBV11-3 and TRBJ2-5, the complete variable domain is EAGVVQSPRYKIIEKKQPVAFWCNPISGHNTLYWYLQNLGQGPELLIRYENEEAVDDSQLPKDRFSAERLKGVDSTLKIQPAELGDSAVYLCASSPEQETQYFGPGTRLLVL.

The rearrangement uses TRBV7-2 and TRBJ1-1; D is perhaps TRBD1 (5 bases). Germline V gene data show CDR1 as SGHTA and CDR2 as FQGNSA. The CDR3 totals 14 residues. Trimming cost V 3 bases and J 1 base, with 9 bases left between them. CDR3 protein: CASSLTVSNTEAFF. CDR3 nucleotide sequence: TGTGCCAGCAGCTTGACAGTCTCGAACACTGAAGCTTTCTTT.

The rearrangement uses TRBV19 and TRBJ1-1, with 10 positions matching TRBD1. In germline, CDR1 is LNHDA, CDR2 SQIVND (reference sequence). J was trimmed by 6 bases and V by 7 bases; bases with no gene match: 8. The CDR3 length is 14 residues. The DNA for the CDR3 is TGTGCCAGTATATCCTCCGGGACAGGGGCTGAAGCTTTCTTT. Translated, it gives CASISSGTGAEAFF.

The CDR3 bases are TGTGCCAGCAGCCAAACCCAAGAGACCCAGTACTTC. Translation: CASSQTQETQYF. The rearrangement joins TRBV6-5 to TRBJ2-5, with D unresolved. The CDR3 consists of 12 residues. In germline, CDR1 is MNHEY, CDR2 SVGAGI. Trimming took 6 bases from V and 1 from J, leaving 6 bases between them.

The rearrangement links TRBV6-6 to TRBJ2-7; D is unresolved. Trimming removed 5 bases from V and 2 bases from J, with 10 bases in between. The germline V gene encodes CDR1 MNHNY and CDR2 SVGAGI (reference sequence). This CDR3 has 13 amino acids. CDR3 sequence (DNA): TGTGCCAGCAGTCCCCTCCCTCCCTACGAGCAGTACTTC. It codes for CASSPLPPYEQYF.

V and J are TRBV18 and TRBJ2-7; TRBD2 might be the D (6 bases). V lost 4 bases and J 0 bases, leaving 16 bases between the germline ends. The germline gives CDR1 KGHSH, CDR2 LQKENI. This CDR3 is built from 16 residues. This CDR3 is CASSRAKDSGSYEQYF. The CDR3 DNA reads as TGTGCCAGCTCACGGGCGAAAGATAGCGGCTCCTACGAGCAGTACTTC.

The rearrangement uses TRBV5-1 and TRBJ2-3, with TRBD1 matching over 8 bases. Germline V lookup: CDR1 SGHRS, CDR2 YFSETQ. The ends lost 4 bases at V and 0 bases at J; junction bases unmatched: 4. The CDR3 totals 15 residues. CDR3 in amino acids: CASSPGQVSTDTQYF. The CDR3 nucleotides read TGCGCCAGCAGCCCGGGACAGGTCAGCACAGATACGCAGTATTTT.

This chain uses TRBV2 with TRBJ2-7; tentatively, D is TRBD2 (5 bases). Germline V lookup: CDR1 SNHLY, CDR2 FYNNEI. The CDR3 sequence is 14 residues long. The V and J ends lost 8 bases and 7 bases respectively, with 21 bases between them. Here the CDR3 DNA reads TGTGCCAGCTCGATTTTGGCGGGCAGGAAGGAGCAGTACTTC. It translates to CASSILAGRKEQYF.

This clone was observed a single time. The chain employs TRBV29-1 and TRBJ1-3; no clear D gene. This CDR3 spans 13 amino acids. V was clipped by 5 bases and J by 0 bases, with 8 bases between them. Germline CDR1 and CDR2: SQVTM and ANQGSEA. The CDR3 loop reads CSVRARSGNTIYF. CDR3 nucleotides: TGCAGCGTTAGGGCCCGCTCTGGAAACACCATATATTTT.

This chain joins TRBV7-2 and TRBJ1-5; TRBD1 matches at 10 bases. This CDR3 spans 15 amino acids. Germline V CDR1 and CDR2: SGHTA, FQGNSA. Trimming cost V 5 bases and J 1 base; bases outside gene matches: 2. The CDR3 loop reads CASSRTGGSNQPQHF. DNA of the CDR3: TGTGCCAGCAGCCGGACAGGGGGAAGCAATCAGCCCCAGCATTTT. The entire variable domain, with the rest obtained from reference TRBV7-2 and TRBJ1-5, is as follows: GAGVSQSPSNKVTEKGKDVELRCDPISGHTALYWYRQSLGQGLEFLIYFQGNSAPDKSGLPSDRFSAERTGGSVSTLTIQRTQQEDSAVYLCASSRTGGSNQPQHFGDGTRLSIL.

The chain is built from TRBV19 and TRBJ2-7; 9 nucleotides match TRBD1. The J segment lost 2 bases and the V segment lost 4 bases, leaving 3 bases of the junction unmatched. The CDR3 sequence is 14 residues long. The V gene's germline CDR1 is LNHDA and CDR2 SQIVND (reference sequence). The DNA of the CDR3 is TGTGCCAGTAGTACCGGGACAGGGCCCTACGAGCAGTACTTC. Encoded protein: CASSTGTGPYEQYF.

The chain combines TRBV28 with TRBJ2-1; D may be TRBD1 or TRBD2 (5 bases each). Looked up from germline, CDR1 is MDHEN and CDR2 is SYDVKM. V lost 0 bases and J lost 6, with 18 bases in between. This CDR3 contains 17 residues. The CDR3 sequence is CASSLWFQGSGFNEQFF. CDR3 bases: TGTGCCAGCAGTTTATGGTTCCAGGGTTCGGGGTTCAATGAGCAGTTCTTC.

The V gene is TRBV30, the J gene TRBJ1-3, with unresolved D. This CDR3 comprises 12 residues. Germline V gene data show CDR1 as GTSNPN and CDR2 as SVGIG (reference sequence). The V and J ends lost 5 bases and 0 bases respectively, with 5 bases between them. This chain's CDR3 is CAWGRSGNTIYF. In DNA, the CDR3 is TGTGCCTGGGGGCGCTCTGGAAACACCATATATTTT. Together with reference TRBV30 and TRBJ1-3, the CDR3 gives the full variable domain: SQTIHQWPATLVQPVGSPLSLECTVEGTSNPNLYWYRQAAGRGLQLLFYSVGIGQISSEVPQNLSASRPQDRQFILSSKKLLLSDSGFYLCAWGRSGNTIYFGEGSWLTVV.

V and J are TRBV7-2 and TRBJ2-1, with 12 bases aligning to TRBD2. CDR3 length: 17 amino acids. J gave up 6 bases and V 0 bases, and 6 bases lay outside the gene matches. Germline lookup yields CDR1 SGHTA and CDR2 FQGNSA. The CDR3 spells CASSLALAGGPFNEQFF. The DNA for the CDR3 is TGTGCCAGCAGCTTAGCGCTAGCGGGAGGGCCGTTCAATGAGCAGTTCTTC.

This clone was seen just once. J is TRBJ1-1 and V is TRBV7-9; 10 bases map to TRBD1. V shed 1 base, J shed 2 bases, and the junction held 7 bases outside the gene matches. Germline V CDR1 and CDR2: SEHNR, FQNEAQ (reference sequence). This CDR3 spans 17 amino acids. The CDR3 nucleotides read TGTGCCAGCAGCTTAGGGACAGGGGGGACGAAAAACACTGAAGCTTTCTTT. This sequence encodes CASSLGTGGTKNTEAFF.

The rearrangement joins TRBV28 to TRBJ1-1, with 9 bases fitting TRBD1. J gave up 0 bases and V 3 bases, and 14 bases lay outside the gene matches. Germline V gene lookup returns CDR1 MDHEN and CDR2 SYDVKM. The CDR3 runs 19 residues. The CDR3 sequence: CASSFLVSGTGIMNTEAFF. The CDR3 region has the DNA TGTGCCAGCAGTTTTCTTGTATCCGGGACAGGGATAATGAACACTGAAGCTTTCTTT.

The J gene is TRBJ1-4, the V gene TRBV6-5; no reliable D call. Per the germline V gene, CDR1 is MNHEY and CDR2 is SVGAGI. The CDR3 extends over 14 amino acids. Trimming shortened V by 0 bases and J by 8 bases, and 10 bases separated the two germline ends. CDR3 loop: CASSYSWVGEKLFF. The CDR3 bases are TGTGCCAGCAGTTACTCGTGGGTTGGGGAAAAACTGTTTTTT.

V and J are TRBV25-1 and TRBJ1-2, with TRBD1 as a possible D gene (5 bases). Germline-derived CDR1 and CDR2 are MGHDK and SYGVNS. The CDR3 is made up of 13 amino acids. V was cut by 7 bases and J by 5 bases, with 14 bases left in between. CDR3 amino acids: CASTWGGEYGYTF. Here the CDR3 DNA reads TGTGCCAGCACCTGGGGGGGAGAGTATGGCTACACCTTC.

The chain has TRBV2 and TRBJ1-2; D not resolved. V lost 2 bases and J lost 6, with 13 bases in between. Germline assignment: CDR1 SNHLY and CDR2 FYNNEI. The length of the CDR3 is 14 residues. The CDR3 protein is CASSEMGGVHGYTF. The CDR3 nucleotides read TGTGCCAGCAGTGAAATGGGCGGAGTCCATGGCTACACCTTC.